This record looks at one T cell receptor (beta chain) sequence and its context. The sample is drawn from a study of blood T cell repertoires in COVID-19. For the study at large: Collection of acute and convalescent COVID-19 samples took place in the United States, Italy and Spain. In each case, the material was cDNA or gDNA derived from T cells, B-cell-depleted T cells, or PBMCs.

Authors' processing steps: By means of reference gene primer amplification, nucleated cell counts were estimated. Profiling relied on immunoSEQ multiplex PCR, and the TCRdb table lists in-frame clones only, not all of them. V and J calls and clone size are copied from that table; D and trimming were computed from the DNA. The sample has 200,000 to 250,000 clones, 86% seen once; the top ten hold roughly 3%. This CDR3 comprises 17 residues. CDR1 and CDR2 (germline): SGDLS, YYNGEE. V dropped 2 bases and J dropped 1 base, with 16 bases sitting between them. The source of this sequence is a woman aged 25 to 39 who had recovered from COVID-19. The chain joins TRBV9 to TRBJ1-3; weak D call: TRBD1 (6 bases). Sequenced sample: peripheral blood. The chain's CDR3 is CASSVGAGFFSGNTIYF. In DNA form, the CDR3 reads TGTGCCAGCAGCGTGGGGGCAGGGTTCTTTTCTGGAAACACCATATATTTT.